One sample yielded the 4 T cell receptor beta chains listed below, sequenced in a study of early T cells in non-severe SARS-CoV-2 infection. TCRdb re-derived calls from the 5' RACE reads in MiXCR, one entry per CDR3 protein. The sample includes some 42,000 distinct CDR3 sequences, roughly 6% of them seen just once. Sequencing used whole blood, obtained at baseline. The receptor source for this set is an adult who was a healthcare worker with PCR-confirmed SARS-CoV-2 infection or an uninfected control (not recorded which).

In its sample, this clonotype was seen many times. V and J are TRBV19 and TRBJ2-3; TRBD2 matches 8 bases. After removal of 6 bases from V and 2 bases from J, the junction contained 10 bases not matched to a gene. This CDR3 comprises 16 residues. CDR1 and CDR2 (germline): LNHDA, SQIVND (reference sequence). Here the CDR3 DNA reads TGTGCCAGTAGCCCCGGACTGCGGGGGGCCACAGATACGCAGTATTTT. It yields the protein CASSPGLRGATDTQYF.

V and J are TRBV7-6 and TRBJ1-5; 7 positions agree with TRBD1. The CDR3 runs 16 residues. Germline CDR1 reads SGHVS; CDR2 reads FNYEAQ. V was pared by 5 bases and J by 0 bases, with 7 bases of the junction left unmatched. For the CDR3, the DNA is TGTGCCAGCAGCCCCAACAGGGGAGATAGCAATCAGCCCCAGCATTTT. Amino acid sequence: CASSPNRGDSNQPQHF.

Many counts were recorded for this clonotype. The junction and the germline gene differ at one end; a read error may be behind it. The chain combines TRBV12-3 or TRBV12-4 with TRBJ2-5; the match to TRBD2 covers 7 bases. The length of the CDR3 is 13 residues. CDR3 region: CANSRDYGETQYF. The DNA for the CDR3 is TGTGCCAACAGTCGGGACTACGGAGAGACCCAGTACTTC.

This clonotype was observed at least ten times. CDR3 sequence (DNA): TGTGCCAGTAGTAGCGGGGGCGAGCAGTACTTC. It specifies CASSSGGEQYF. The chain is built from TRBV19 and TRBJ2-7; TRBD2 matches 7 bases. The germline gives CDR1 LNHDA, CDR2 SQIVND (reference sequence). J lost 6 bases, V lost 4 bases, and 0 bases had no gene match. The CDR3 extends over 11 amino acids.